A single sample is the source of the 21 T cell receptor beta chains below, sequenced in a study of lymphopenia after photon versus proton radiotherapy. Only in-frame clones appear in the TCRdb table, and some are missing; sequencing was by immunoSEQ multiplex PCR. The table shows about 83,000 clones, with about four fifths occurring only once. This specimen consisted of peripheral blood, obtained from a patient treated with proton-based radiotherapy. The receptors were gathered from a man aged 55-75 years with pancreatic cancer.

V usage is TRBV5-1 and J usage is TRBJ1-1; D is undetermined. With 3 bases removed from V and 8 bases from J, the gap between germline ends came to 20 bases. Germline CDR1 is SGHRS and CDR2 is YFSETQ. CDR3 length equals 15 residues. The DNA for the CDR3 is TGCGCCAGCAGCTCGCGAGGGAGGGCCGGTTCGGAAGCTTTCTTT. It codes for CASSSRGRAGSEAFF.

The chain carries TRBV6-6 and TRBJ2-7; TRBD1 is a possible D gene (5 bases). V gave up 10 bases and J gave up 4 bases, with 17 bases separating them. CDR3 length: 13 residues. Germline CDR1 MNHNY, CDR2 SVGAGI (reference sequence). The CDR3 DNA is TGTGCCACCTGTCCCACCAGGGCTTACGAGCAGTACTTC. It encodes CATCPTRAYEQYF.

CDR3 region: CASSLGPGGTDTQYF. The CDR3 nucleotides are TGTGCCAGCAGCTTGGGTCCGGGAGGCACAGATACGCAGTATTTT. This chain joins TRBV5-6 and TRBJ2-3, with D perhaps matching TRBD2 (6 bases). The CDR3 runs to 15 residues. In germline, CDR1 is SGHDT, CDR2 YYEEEE. V dropped 0 bases and J dropped 1 base, with 9 bases sitting between them. Full variable domain (remainder filled in from reference TRBV5-6 and TRBJ2-3): DAGVTQSPTHLIKTRGQQVTLRCSPKSGHDTVSWYQQALGQGPQFIFQYYEEEERQRGNFPDRFSGHQFPNYSSELNVNALLLGDSALYLCASSLGPGGTDTQYFGPGTRLTVL.

This chain joins TRBV27 and TRBJ2-5, with 11 bases that match TRBD1. The germline V gene encodes CDR1 MNHEY and CDR2 SMNVEV (reference sequence). This CDR3 has 14 amino acids. J lost 6 bases, V lost 6 bases, and 6 bases had no gene match. The CDR3 DNA reads TGTGCCAGCAGGATGAGGACAGGGGGCCAGACCCAGTACTTC. Its protein is CASRMRTGGQTQYF.

In its sample, this clone was seen once. The chain carries TRBV30 and TRBJ1-1, with a possible D match to TRBD1 (5 bases). This CDR3 comprises 14 residues. V gave up 4 bases and J gave up 5 bases, with 17 bases separating them. CDR1 and CDR2 (germline): GTSNPN, SVGIG (reference sequence). The CDR3 is CAWTPKGLRTEAFF. The CDR3 bases are TGTGCCTGGACACCTAAGGGGTTGAGGACTGAAGCTTTCTTT.

The rearrangement joins TRBV6-6 to TRBJ2-7; 8 nucleotides match TRBD1. CDR3 length: 14 residues. The germline CDR1 and CDR2 sequences are MNHNY and SVGAGI (reference sequence). V lost 2 bases and J lost 2; bases outside the gene matches: 2. CDR3 coding DNA: TGTGCCAGCAGTTACGGGGGACAGGCCTACGAGCAGTACTTC. It translates to CASSYGGQAYEQYF.

There are a few counts of this clone. The V gene is TRBV27, the J gene TRBJ2-7; unclear D gene. With 1 base removed from V and 7 bases from J, the gap between germline ends came to 14 bases. The CDR3 length is 14 residues. Germline CDR1 and CDR2: MNHEY and SMNVEV (reference sequence). The CDR3 DNA sequence: TGTGCCAGCAGTTTATTGGGCAACGTTCGGGAGCAGTACTTC. Amino acid sequence: CASSLLGNVREQYF.

This CDR3 is CAWGQISGNTIYF. The CDR3 coding sequence is TGTGCCTGGGGACAGATCTCTGGAAACACCATATATTTT. This chain uses TRBV30 with TRBJ1-3; TRBD1 is a possible D gene (6 bases). Trimming removed 5 bases at V and 0 bases at J, with 8 bases between. The CDR3 runs 13 residues. Germline CDR1 and CDR2: GTSNPN and SVGIG (reference sequence).

The CDR3 here is CASSSRDGVISTDTQYF. CDR3 coding DNA: TGTGCCAGCAGCTCAAGGGACGGAGTTATTAGCACAGATACGCAGTATTTT. The rearrangement links TRBV11-2 to TRBJ2-3, with D tentatively TRBD1 or TRBD2 (5 bases each). Germline V CDR1 and CDR2: SGHAT, FQNNGV. This CDR3 has 17 amino acids. V was clipped by 4 bases and J by 0 bases, with 17 bases between them. The full variable domain, rest sourced from reference TRBV11-2 and TRBJ2-3, is EAGVAQSPRYKIIEKRQSVAFWCNPISGHATLYWYQQILGQGPKLLIQFQNNGVVDDSQLPKDRFSAERLKGVDSTLKIQPAKLEDSAVYLCASSSRDGVISTDTQYFGPGTRLTVL.

The J gene is TRBJ2-5, the V gene TRBV11-2; the D is unclear. The CDR3 extends over 14 amino acids. From germline, CDR1 is SGHAT and CDR2 FQNNGV. The germline V and J ends were trimmed by 5 bases and 4 bases, with 14 bases remaining between them. In DNA, the CDR3 is TGTGCCAGCAGCCACCGGCGCCAAGGAGAGACCCAGTACTTC. Amino acid sequence: CASSHRRQGETQYF.

The chain has TRBV7-2 and TRBJ2-7, with 13 bases identical to TRBD2. Germline CDR1 is SGHTA and CDR2 is FQGNSA. The CDR3 totals 17 residues. V trimming: 1 base; J trimming: 4 bases; junction bases outside the gene matches: 7. CDR3 protein: CASSLGQRTSGSYEQYF. For the CDR3, the DNA is TGTGCCAGCAGCTTAGGACAAAGGACTAGCGGGAGTTACGAGCAGTACTTC.

This rearrangement joins TRBV5-6 to TRBJ1-3; D is perhaps TRBD1 (5 bases). The CDR3 is 18 residues long. The V end lost 0 bases, the J end lost 4 bases, and 20 bases lay between the germline ends. Per the germline V gene, CDR1 is SGHDT and CDR2 is YYEEEE. DNA of the CDR3: TGTGCCAGCAGCTTGGGGCCGCGAGGAAGGGGCATCGGAAACACCATATATTTT. It yields the protein CASSLGPRGRGIGNTIYF.

The rearrangement joins TRBV19 to TRBJ2-3; D might be TRBD2 (6 bases). The V gene lost 5 bases and the J gene lost 10 bases, with 19 bases spanning the gap. Germline loops: CDR1 LNHDA, CDR2 SQIVND (reference sequence). The CDR3 consists of 14 residues. The CDR3 spells CASSGRPSSGAQYF. Written as DNA, the CDR3 is TGTGCCAGTAGTGGGCGCCCCTCATCGGGGGCGCAGTATTTT.

This chain uses TRBV7-9 with TRBJ2-5; the D gene is possibly TRBD2 (5 bases). CDR1 and CDR2 from the germline V gene are SEHNR and FQNEAQ (reference sequence). V dropped 4 bases and J dropped 4 bases, with 22 bases sitting between them. This CDR3 has 17 amino acids. Here the CDR3 reads CASSSLGGMLRGETQYF. The CDR3 DNA follows: TGTGCCAGCAGCTCCCTAGGAGGAATGTTAAGAGGAGAGACCCAGTACTTC.

The J gene is TRBJ2-5, the V gene TRBV7-9; D possibly uses TRBD1 or TRBD2 (5 bases each). The CDR3 runs to 14 residues. CDR1 SEHNR and CDR2 FQNEAQ come from the germline V gene (reference sequence). Trimming removed 2 bases from V and 3 bases from J, with 10 bases in between. CDR3 sequence (DNA): TGTGCCAGCAGCTTATGGGGACGGGAAGAGACCCAGTACTTC. It yields the protein CASSLWGREETQYF.

This chain uses TRBV10-2 with TRBJ1-1, with TRBD1 as a possible D gene (6 bases). Trimming removed 3 bases from V and 4 bases from J, with 9 bases in between. The germline gives CDR1 WSHSY, CDR2 SAAADI. This CDR3 spans 13 amino acids. This chain's CDR3 is CASSDRGVTEAFF. CDR3 in DNA: TGCGCCAGCAGTGACAGGGGCGTCACTGAAGCTTTCTTT.

V gene TRBV19 combines with J gene TRBJ1-5, with 7 bases fitting TRBD1. Germline V gives CDR1 LNHDA, CDR2 SQIVND (reference sequence). V lost 5 bases, J lost 2 bases, and 3 bases stayed unmatched. The length of the CDR3 is 14 residues. The CDR3, as DNA: TGTGCCAGTAGTTCGGGGACAGGCAATCAGCCCCAGCATTTT. This sequence encodes CASSSGTGNQPQHF.

This chain uses TRBV14 with TRBJ2-1; TRBD1 matches 9 bases. V shed 1 base, J shed 6 bases, and the junction held 13 bases outside the gene matches. The CDR3 sequence is 18 residues long. Germline V gives CDR1 SGHDN, CDR2 FVKESK. Here the CDR3 DNA reads TGTGCCAGCAGCCAAGGGGGTGTATGGACAGGGGTTAGCAATGAGCAGTTCTTC. Encoded protein: CASSQGGVWTGVSNEQFF. Complete variable domain (other parts from reference TRBV14 and TRBJ2-1): EAGVTQFPSHSVIEKGQTVTLRCDPISGHDNLYWYRRVMGKEIKFLLHFVKESKQDESGMPNNRFLAERTGGTYSTLKVQPAELEDSGVYFCASSQGGVWTGVSNEQFFGPGTRLTVL.

The V gene is TRBV4-3, the J gene TRBJ1-4, with 9 bases identical to TRBD1. J lost 5 bases, V lost 4 bases, and 8 bases had no gene match. CDR3 size: 16 residues. In germline, CDR1 is LGHNA, CDR2 YSLEER. The CDR3 sequence: CASSRDRQGGNEKLFF. Written as DNA, the CDR3 is TGCGCCAGCAGCCGGGATCGACAGGGGGGAAATGAAAAACTGTTTTTT.

This rearrangement joins TRBV7-9 to TRBJ1-2; D possibly corresponds to TRBD1 (5 bases). The CDR3 is 14 residues long. The V end lost 5 bases, the J end lost 8 bases, and 18 bases lay between the germline ends. The V gene's germline CDR1 is SEHNR and CDR2 FQNEAQ (reference sequence). This CDR3 reads CASSALGARRGYTF. CDR3 DNA sequence: TGTGCCAGCAGCGCCTTAGGGGCGAGGAGAGGCTACACCTTC.

The rearrangement joins TRBV30 to TRBJ1-1; tentatively, D is TRBD1 (5 bases). Germline CDR1 GTSNPN, CDR2 SVGIG (reference sequence). The V and J ends lost 3 bases and 5 bases respectively, with 13 bases between them. The CDR3 extends over 13 amino acids. The CDR3 loop is CAWSGRGFTEAFF. Written as DNA, the CDR3 is TGTGCCTGGAGCGGCCGGGGGTTTACTGAAGCTTTCTTT.